This T cell receptor beta chain was retrieved from a study of cytomegalovirus exposure and HLA in healthy donors. Study-wide results and limits: The number of N-insertions in an Asian-associated ancestry cluster was reportedly below the approximately 690-donor mean in a later analysis. Reportedly, HLA-A and HLA-B alleles of most subjects were accurately predicted from TCR beta. TRBV6-2, TRBV6-3 and other indistinguishable V segments were excluded. There were 160 or so TCR beta chains listed as cytomegalovirus-associated.

Primers for the PCR totalled 60 Vbeta and 13 Jbeta. Assay used: immunoSEQ multiplex PCR; TCRdb lists only in-frame clones, some missing. The sample holds about 120,000 clones, 81% seen once. Points on this clone: Its cognate antigen is unknown. Other nucleotide sequences in the sample specify the same CDR3.

Trimming took 0 bases from V and 0 from J, leaving 9 bases between them. Germline V gene sequence: CDR1 SGDLS, CDR2 YYNGEE. This CDR3 has 15 amino acids. What was sequenced was PBMCs. The TCR originated in a woman in her thirties or forties in good health and CMV-seronegative. The chain uses TRBV9 and TRBJ1-1, with a tentative D call TRBD1 (6 bases). CDR3: CASSVGGHLNTEAFF. The CDR3 DNA sequence: TGTGCCAGCAGCGTAGGGGGACACCTGAACACTGAAGCTTTCTTT. The full variable domain, with the rest looked up from reference TRBV9 and TRBJ1-1, is DSGVTQTPKHLITATGQRVTLRCSPRSGDLSVYWYQQSLDQGLQFLIQYYNGEERAKGNILERFSAQQFPDLHSELNLSSLELGDSALYFCASSVGGHLNTEAFFGQGTRLTVV.